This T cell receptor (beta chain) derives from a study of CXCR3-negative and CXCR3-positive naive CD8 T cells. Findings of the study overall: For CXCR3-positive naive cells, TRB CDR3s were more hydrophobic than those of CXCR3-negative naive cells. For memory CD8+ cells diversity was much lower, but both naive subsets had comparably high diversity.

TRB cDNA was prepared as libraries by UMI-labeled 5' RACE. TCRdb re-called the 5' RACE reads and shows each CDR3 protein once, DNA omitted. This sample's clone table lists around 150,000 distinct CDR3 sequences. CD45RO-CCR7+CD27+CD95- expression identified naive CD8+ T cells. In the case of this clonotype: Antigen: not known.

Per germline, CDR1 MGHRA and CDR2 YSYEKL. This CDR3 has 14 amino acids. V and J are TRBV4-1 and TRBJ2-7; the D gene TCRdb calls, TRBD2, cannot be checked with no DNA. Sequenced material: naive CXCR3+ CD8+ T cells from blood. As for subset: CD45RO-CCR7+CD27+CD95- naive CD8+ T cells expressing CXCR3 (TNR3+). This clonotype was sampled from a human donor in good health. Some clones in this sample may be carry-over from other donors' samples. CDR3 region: CASSQGLANYEQYF.